This TCR beta chain was documented in a study of blood T cell repertoires in COVID-19. Looking at the study overall: Sources were T cells, B-cell-depleted T cells, or PBMCs; the material itself was cDNA or gDNA.

Methods used by the authors: It was from reference gene primer amplification that nucleated cell counts were estimated. Libraries were prepared by immunoSEQ multiplex PCR; TCRdb keeps only in-frame clonotypes and omits some of them. V, J and clone size were drawn from that table, and D and trimming were deduced from the DNA. The table lists about 200,000 clones, 83% of them singletons. V lost 5 bases, J lost 4 bases, and 11 bases lay in between. CDR1 GTSNPN and CDR2 SVGIG come from the germline V gene (reference sequence). The CDR3 length is 12 residues. A PCR-confirmed or clinician-diagnosed COVID-19 case had contacted exposed participants within 2 weeks of entry.

The sequence was collected from a woman between 45 and 60 years old who had been exposed to COVID-19. Sequenced sample: PBMCs or T cells enriched from blood (not recorded which). The chain couples TRBV30 to TRBJ1-2, with TRBD1 as a possible D gene (5 bases). CDR3 nucleotides: TGTGCCTGGCATGGGGCTCTCTATGGCTACACCTTC. Translation gives CAWHGALYGYTF. Supplemented by reference TRBV30 and TRBJ1-2, the full variable domain reads SQTIHQWPATLVQPVGSPLSLECTVEGTSNPNLYWYRQAAGRGLQLLFYSVGIGQISSEVPQNLSASRPQDRQFILSSKKLLLSDSGFYLCAWHGALYGYTFGSGTRLTVV.